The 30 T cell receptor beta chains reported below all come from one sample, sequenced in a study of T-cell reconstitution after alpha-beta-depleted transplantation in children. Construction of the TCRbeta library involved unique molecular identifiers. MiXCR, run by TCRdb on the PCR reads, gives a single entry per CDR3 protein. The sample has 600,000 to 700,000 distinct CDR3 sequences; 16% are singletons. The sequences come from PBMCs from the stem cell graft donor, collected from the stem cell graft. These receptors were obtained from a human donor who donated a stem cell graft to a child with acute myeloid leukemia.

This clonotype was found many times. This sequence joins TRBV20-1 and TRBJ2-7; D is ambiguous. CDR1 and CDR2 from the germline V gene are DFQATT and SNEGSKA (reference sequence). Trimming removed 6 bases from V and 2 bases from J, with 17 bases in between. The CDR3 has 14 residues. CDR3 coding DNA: TGCAGTGCCCTGGACCCTCCCGAACCCTACGAGCAGTACGTC. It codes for CSALDPPEPYEQYV.

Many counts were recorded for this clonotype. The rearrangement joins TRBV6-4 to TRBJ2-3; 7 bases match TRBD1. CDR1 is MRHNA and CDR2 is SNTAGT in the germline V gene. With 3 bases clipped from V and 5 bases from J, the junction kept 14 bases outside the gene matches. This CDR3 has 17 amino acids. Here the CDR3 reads CASSELGWDSPIDTQYF. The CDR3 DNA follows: TGTGCCAGCAGTGAACTGGGGTGGGACAGCCCCATAGATACGCAGTATTTT.

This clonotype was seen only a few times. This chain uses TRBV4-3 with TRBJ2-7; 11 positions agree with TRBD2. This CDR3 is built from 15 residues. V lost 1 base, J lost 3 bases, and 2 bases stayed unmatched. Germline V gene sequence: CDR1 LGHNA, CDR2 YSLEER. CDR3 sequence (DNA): TGCGCCAGCAGCCAAGTAGCGGGGGGGGTCTACGAGCAGTACTTC. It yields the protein CASSQVAGGVYEQYF.

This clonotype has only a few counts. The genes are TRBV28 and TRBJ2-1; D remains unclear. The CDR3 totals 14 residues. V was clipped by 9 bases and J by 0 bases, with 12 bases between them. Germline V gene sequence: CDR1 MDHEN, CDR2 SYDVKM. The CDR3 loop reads CASFLRSSYNEQFF. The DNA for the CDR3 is TGTGCCAGTTTCCTCCGCTCCTCCTACAATGAGCAGTTCTTC.

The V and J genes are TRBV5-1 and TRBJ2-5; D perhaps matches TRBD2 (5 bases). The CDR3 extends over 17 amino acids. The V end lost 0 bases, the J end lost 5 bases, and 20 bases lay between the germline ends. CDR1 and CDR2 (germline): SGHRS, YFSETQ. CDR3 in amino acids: CASSLGRLGHRGETQYF. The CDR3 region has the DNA TGCGCCAGCAGCTTGGGACGTCTCGGGCACAGAGGGGAGACCCAGTACTTC.

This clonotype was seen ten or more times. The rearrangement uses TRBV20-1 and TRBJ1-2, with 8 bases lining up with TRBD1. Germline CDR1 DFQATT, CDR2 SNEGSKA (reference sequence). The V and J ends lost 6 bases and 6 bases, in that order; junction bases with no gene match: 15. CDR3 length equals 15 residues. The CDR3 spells CSAPGQAPSQDGYTF. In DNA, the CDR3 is TGCAGTGCGCCGGGACAGGCTCCATCTCAGGATGGCTACACCTTC.

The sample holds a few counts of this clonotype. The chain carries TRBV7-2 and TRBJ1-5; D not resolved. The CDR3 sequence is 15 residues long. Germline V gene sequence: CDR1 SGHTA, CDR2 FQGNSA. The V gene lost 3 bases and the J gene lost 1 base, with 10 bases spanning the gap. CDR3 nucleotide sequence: TGTGCCAGCAGCTTTTGGGGAACAAGCAATCAGCCCCAGCATTTT. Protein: CASSFWGTSNQPQHF.

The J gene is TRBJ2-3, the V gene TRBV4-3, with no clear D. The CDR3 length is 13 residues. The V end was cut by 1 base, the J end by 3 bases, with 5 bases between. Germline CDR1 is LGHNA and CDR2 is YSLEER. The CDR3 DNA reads TGCGCCAGCAGCCAAGTTAGGACAGATACGCAGTATTTT. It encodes CASSQVRTDTQYF.

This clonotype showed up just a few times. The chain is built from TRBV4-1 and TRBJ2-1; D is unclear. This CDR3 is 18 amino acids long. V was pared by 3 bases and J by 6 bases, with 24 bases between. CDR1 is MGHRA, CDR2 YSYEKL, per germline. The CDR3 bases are TGCGCCAGCAGCCAGGATACCGTCGAAAGGAACATATTCAATGAGCAGTTCTTC. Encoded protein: CASSQDTVERNIFNEQFF.

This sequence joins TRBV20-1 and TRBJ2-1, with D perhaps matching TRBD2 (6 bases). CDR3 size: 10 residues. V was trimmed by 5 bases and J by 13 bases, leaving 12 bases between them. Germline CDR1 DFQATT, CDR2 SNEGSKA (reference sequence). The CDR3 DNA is TGCAGTGCTCTCCGGACTACCCAGTTCTTC. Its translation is CSALRTTQFF.

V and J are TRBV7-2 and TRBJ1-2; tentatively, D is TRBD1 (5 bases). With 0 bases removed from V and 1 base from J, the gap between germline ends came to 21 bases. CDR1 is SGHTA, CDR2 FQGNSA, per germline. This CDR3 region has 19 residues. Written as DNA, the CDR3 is TGTGCCAGCAGCTTAGCGTCGGGTTTGAGCAGGGCCATTAACTATGGCTACACCTTC. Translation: CASSLASGLSRAINYGYTF.

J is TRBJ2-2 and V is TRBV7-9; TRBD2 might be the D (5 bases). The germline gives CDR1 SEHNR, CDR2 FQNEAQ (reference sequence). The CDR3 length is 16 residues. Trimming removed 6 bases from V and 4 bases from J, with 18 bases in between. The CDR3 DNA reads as TGTGCCAGCAGTTCCCCTGAGTCGGGGAGCACCGGGGAGCTGTTTTTT. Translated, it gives CASSSPESGSTGELFF.

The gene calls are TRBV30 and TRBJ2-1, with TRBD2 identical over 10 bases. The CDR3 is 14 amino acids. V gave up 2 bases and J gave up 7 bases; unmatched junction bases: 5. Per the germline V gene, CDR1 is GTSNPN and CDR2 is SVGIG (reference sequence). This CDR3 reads CAWSYSGGANEQFF. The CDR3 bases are TGTGCCTGGAGTTACAGCGGGGGGGCTAATGAGCAGTTCTTC.

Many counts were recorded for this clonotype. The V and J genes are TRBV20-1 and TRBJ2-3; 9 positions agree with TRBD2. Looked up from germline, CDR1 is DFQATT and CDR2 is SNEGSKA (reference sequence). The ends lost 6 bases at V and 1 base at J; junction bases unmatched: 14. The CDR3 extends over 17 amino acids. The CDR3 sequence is CSAPFRLTSGRTDTQYF. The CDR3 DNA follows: TGCAGTGCCCCGTTTAGACTGACTAGCGGACGCACAGATACGCAGTATTTT.

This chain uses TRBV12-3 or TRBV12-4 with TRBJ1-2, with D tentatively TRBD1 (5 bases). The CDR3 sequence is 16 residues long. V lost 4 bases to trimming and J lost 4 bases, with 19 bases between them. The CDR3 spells CASSSGDYQGGYGYTF. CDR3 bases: TGTGCCAGCAGTTCGGGGGACTACCAAGGAGGCTATGGCTACACCTTC.

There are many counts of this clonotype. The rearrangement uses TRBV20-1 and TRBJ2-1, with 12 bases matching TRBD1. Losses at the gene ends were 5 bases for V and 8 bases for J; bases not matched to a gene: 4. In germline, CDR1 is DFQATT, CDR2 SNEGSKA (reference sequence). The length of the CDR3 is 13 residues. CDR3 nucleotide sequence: TGCAGTGCTCGGGACAGGGGGCGTGATGAGCAGTTCTTC. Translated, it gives CSARDRGRDEQFF.

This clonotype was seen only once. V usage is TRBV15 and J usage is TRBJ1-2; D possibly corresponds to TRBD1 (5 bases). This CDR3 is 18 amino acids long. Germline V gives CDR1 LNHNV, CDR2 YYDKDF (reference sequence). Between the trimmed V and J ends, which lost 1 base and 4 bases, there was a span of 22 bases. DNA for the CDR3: TGTGCCACCAGCAGAGGGGGAGGGGTCGTATCCCGGGCCTATGGCTACACCTTC. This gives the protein CATSRGGGVVSRAYGYTF.

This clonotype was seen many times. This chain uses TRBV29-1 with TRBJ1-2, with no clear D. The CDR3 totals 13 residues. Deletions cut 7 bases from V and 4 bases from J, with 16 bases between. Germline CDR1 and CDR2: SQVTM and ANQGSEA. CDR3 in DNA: TGCAGCGCCGAACACAGCTCCAGCTATGGCTACACCTTC. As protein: CSAEHSSSYGYTF.

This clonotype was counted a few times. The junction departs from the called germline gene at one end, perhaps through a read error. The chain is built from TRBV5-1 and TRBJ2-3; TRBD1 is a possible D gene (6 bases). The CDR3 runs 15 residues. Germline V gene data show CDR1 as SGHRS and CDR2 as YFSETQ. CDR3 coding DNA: TGCGCCAGCAACTTGGGGGCAGACCTCCGGACTACGCAGTATTTT. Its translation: CASNLGADLRTTQYF.

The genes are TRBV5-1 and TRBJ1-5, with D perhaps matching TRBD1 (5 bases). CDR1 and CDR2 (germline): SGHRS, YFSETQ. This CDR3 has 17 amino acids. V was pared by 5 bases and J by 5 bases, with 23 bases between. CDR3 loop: CASSLREYTGEYQPQHF. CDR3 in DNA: TGCGCCAGCAGTCTCCGTGAATATACGGGGGAATATCAGCCCCAGCATTTT.

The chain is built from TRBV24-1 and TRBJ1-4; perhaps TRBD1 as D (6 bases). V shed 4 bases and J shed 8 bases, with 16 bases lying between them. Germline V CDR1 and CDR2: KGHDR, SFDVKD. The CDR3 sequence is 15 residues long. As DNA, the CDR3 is TGTGCCACCAGTGACTACAACGGGGGCAACGAAAAACTGTTTTTT. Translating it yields CATSDYNGGNEKLFF.

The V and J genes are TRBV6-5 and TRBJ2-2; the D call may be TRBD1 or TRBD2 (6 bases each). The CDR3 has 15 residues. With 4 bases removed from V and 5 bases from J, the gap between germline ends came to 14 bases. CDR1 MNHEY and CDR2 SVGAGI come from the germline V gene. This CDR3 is CASSSAGHRTGELFF. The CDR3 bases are TGTGCCAGCAGTTCCGCGGGACATCGTACCGGGGAGCTGTTTTTT.

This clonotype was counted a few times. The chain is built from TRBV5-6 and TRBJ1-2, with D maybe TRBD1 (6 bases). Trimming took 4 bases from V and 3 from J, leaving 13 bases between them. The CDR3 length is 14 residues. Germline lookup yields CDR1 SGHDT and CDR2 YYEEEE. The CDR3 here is CASSRQAGDYGYTF. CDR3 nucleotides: TGTGCCAGCAGCCGACAGGCCGGGGACTATGGCTACACCTTC.

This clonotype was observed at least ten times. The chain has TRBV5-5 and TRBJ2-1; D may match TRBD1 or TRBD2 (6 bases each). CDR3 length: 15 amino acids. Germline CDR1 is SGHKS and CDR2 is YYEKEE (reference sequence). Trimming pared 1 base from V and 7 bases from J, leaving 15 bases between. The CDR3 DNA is TGTGCCAGCAGCTTGTCGGGGGCCCGGGGGAATGAGCAGTTCTTC. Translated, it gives CASSLSGARGNEQFF.

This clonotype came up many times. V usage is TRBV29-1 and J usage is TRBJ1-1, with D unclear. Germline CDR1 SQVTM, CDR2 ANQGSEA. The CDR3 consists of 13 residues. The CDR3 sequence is CSSSPGRNTEAFF. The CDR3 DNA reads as TGCAGTTCCTCCCCGGGTCGGAACACTGAAGCTTTCTTT.

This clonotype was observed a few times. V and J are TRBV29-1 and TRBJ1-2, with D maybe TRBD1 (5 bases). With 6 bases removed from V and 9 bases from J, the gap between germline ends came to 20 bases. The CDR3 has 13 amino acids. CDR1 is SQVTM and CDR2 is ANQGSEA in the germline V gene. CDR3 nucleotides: TGCAGCGTCGGAACCGGGGGGAGGGGTCGCTACACCTTC. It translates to CSVGTGGRGRYTF.

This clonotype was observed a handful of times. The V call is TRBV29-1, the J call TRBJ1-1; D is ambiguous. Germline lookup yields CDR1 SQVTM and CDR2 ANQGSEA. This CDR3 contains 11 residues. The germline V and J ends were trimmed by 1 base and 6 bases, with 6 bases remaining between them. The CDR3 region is CSVEGNPEAFF. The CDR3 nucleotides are TGCAGCGTTGAAGGCAACCCTGAAGCTTTCTTT.

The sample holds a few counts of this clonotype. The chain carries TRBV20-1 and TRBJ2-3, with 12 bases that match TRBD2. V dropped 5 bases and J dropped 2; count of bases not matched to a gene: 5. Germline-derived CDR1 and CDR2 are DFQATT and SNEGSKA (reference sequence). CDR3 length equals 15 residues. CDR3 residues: CSAGLAGGDTDTQYF. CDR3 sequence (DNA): TGCAGTGCTGGCCTAGCGGGGGGGGACACAGATACGCAGTATTTT.

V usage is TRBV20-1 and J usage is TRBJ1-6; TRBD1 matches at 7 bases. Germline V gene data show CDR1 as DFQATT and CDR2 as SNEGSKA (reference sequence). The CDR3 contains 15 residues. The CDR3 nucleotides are TGCAGGGCCCAGGCCCCGGGACAGTTGGATTCACCCCTCCACTTT. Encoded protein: CRAQAPGQLDSPLHF.

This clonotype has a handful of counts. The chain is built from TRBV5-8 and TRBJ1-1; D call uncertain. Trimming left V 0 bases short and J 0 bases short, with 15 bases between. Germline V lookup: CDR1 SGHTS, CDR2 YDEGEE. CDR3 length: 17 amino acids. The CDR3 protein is CASSLGANIKMNTEAFF. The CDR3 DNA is TGTGCCAGCAGCTTGGGGGCCAATATAAAGATGAACACTGAAGCTTTCTTT.